The 19 T cell receptor beta chains reported below all come from one sample, sequenced in a study of technical replicates of blood from a few donors. The assay was immunoSEQ multiplex PCR, and TCRdb's table has in-frame clones only and misses some. The sample shows roughly 80,000 clones, 90% to 98% of them seen only once. The sample taken for sequencing was T cells isolated from PBMCs. The receptors originated from a human donor in good health.

This chain uses TRBV4-1 with TRBJ2-1; possible D gene TRBD1, 5 bases. CDR3 length: 15 amino acids. The V end was cut by 2 bases, the J end by 7 bases, with 15 bases between. In germline, CDR1 is MGHRA, CDR2 YSYEKL. Here the CDR3 DNA reads TGCGCCAGCAGCCAAACAGGATCCTTCCATAATGAGCAGTTCTTC. It codes for CASSQTGSFHNEQFF.

V is TRBV15 and J is TRBJ1-2; 7 bases align to TRBD1. Germline V CDR1 and CDR2: LNHNV, YYDKDF (reference sequence). With 0 bases clipped from V and 8 bases from J, the junction kept 9 bases outside the gene matches. There are 15 residues in the CDR3. CDR3 in DNA: TGTGCCACCAGCAGAGATCGGGCCACAGGGGAAGGCTACACCTTC. It is translated as CATSRDRATGEGYTF.

This clone was seen just once. The chain has TRBV27 and TRBJ2-3; D perhaps matches TRBD1 (5 bases). Germline V gives CDR1 MNHEY, CDR2 SMNVEV (reference sequence). Trimming took 7 bases from V and 3 from J, leaving 17 bases between them. This CDR3 region has 15 residues. The CDR3 spells CASTPTDPGTDTQYF. CDR3 coding DNA: TGTGCCAGCACTCCTACCGACCCAGGGACAGATACGCAGTATTTT.

The V call is TRBV6-6, the J call TRBJ2-3; maybe TRBD2 (6 bases). Germline loops: CDR1 MNHNY, CDR2 SVGAGI (reference sequence). CDR3 length: 14 amino acids. Trimming pared 4 bases from V and 2 bases from J, leaving 10 bases between. This CDR3 is CASSWGESTDTQYF. The CDR3 bases are TGTGCCAGCAGTTGGGGGGAATCCACAGATACGCAGTATTTT.

The chain employs TRBV7-8 and TRBJ2-1; TRBD2 matches at 11 bases. This CDR3 is built from 15 residues. The junction had 3 bases not matched to a gene; V was cut back by 4 bases and J by 4 bases. CDR1 SGHVS and CDR2 FQNEAQ come from the germline V gene. This CDR3 reads CASSSGTSGYNEQFF. The CDR3 coding sequence is TGTGCCAGCAGCTCTGGGACTAGCGGATACAATGAGCAGTTCTTC.

This rearrangement joins TRBV28 to TRBJ2-1, with 12 nucleotides matching TRBD2. This CDR3 region has 15 residues. Germline lookup yields CDR1 MDHEN and CDR2 SYDVKM. Trimming at V came to 2 bases and at J to 12 bases, leaving 8 bases not matched to a gene. The CDR3 DNA sequence: TGTGCCAGCAGTTTAGTTTCTAGCGGGAGGGACCGGCAGTTCTTC. This gives the protein CASSLVSSGRDRQFF.

The J gene is TRBJ2-3, the V gene TRBV6-1; possible D gene TRBD1, 5 bases. CDR3 length: 15 residues. Germline CDR1 reads MNHNS; CDR2 reads SASEGT. With 0 bases removed from V and 2 bases from J, the gap between germline ends came to 9 bases. CDR3 sequence: CASSEAGPNTDTQYF. The CDR3, as DNA: TGTGCCAGCAGTGAAGCGGGGCCTAACACAGATACGCAGTATTTT.

V is TRBV5-5 and J is TRBJ1-1; 7 bases are shared with TRBD1. CDR3 length: 14 residues. V lost 1 base to trimming and J lost 5 bases; unmatched junction nucleotides: 5. From germline, CDR1 is SGHKS and CDR2 YYEKEE (reference sequence). The CDR3 DNA sequence: TGTGCCAGCAGCTTGAGGGGGCGGAGGACTGAAGCTTTCTTT. Translated, it gives CASSLRGRRTEAFF.

The genes are TRBV10-1 and TRBJ2-1, with 14 positions matching TRBD2. The CDR3 has 16 amino acids. Germline trimming cut 6 bases from V and 8 bases from J; bases unmatched to any gene: 9. CDR1 and CDR2 from the germline V gene are WNHNN and SYGVQD (reference sequence). The CDR3 region has the DNA TGCGCCAGCAGCGGGGGACTAGCGGGAGTTAACCATGAGCAGTTCTTC. Its protein product is CASSGGLAGVNHEQFF.

This chain joins TRBV2 and TRBJ2-7, with TRBD1 matching 8 bases. The CDR3 is 16 residues long. The germline V gene encodes CDR1 SNHLY and CDR2 FYNNEI. Trimming took 6 bases from V and 6 from J; bases not matched to a gene: 16. CDR3 protein: CASRPLPPGTGGEQYF. CDR3 nucleotides: TGTGCCAGCAGGCCCCTTCCCCCCGGGACAGGAGGCGAGCAGTACTTC. Full variable domain (rest looked up from reference TRBV2 and TRBJ2-7): EPEVTQTPSHQVTQMGQEVILRCVPISNHLYFYWYRQILGQKVEFLVSFYNNEISEKSEIFDDQFSVERPDGSNFTLKIRSTKLEDSAMYFCASRPLPPGTGGEQYFGPGTRLTVT.

Turning to this clone: An end of the junction differs from the germline gene, which may be a read error. The CDR3 DNA sequence: TGTGCTAGCAGCCCTCTGCCTAGCGGGGCGGATACGCAGTATTTT. Residues: CASSPLPSGADTQYF. The rearrangement joins TRBV7-7 to TRBJ2-3, with 9 bases identical to TRBD2. The germline V gene has CDR1 SSHAT and CDR2 FNYEAQ (reference sequence). The CDR3 totals 15 residues. Supplemented by reference TRBV7-7 and TRBJ2-3, the full variable domain reads GAGVSQSPRYKVTKRGQDVTLRCDPISSHATLYWYQQALGQGPEFLTYFNYEAQPDKSGLPSDRFSAERPEGSISTLTIQRTEQRDSAMYRCASSPLPSGADTQYFGPGTRLTVL.

The chain has TRBV7-9 and TRBJ1-1, with 8 bases identical to TRBD1. Germline V gene data show CDR1 as SEHNR and CDR2 as FQNEAQ (reference sequence). CDR3 length: 16 amino acids. The V gene end was trimmed by 5 bases and the J gene end by 5 bases; junction bases not matched to a gene: 13. CDR3 in amino acids: CASSRIGQGARTEAFF. In DNA form, the CDR3 reads TGTGCCAGCAGCCGCATTGGGCAGGGGGCACGAACTGAAGCTTTCTTT.

V gene TRBV7-9 combines with J gene TRBJ2-3; 9 bases are shared with TRBD1. The germline gives CDR1 SEHNR, CDR2 FQNEAQ (reference sequence). CDR3 length: 15 amino acids. Trimming at V came to 4 bases and at J to 2 bases, leaving 4 bases not matched to a gene. The CDR3 is CASSSTGGFTDTQYF. The CDR3 DNA follows: TGTGCCAGCAGCTCGACAGGGGGATTCACAGATACGCAGTATTTT.

The V call is TRBV12-5, the J call TRBJ1-1; 9 nucleotides agree with TRBD1. CDR1 and CDR2 (germline): LGHNT, FRNRAP. The CDR3 consists of 14 residues. The V and J ends lost 6 bases and 3 bases, in that order; junction bases with no gene match: 5. This CDR3 reads CASGWGQGYTEAFF. The CDR3 coding sequence is TGTGCTAGTGGGTGGGGACAGGGTTACACTGAAGCTTTCTTT.

The gene calls are TRBV7-8 and TRBJ1-2; 8 nucleotides agree with TRBD1. V lost 1 base to trimming and J lost 4 bases; unmatched junction nucleotides: 5. This CDR3 comprises 15 residues. Germline assignment: CDR1 SGHVS and CDR2 FQNEAQ. The DNA for the CDR3 is TGTGCCAGCAGCTTAGTCGCAGGGGGCTTCTATGGCTACACCTTC. Its translation: CASSLVAGGFYGYTF.

J is TRBJ2-7 and V is TRBV25-1; possible D gene TRBD1, 5 bases. Trimming stripped 1 base from V and 5 bases from J, with 12 bases between. From germline, CDR1 is MGHDK and CDR2 SYGVNS. The CDR3 totals 14 residues. In DNA, the CDR3 is TGTGCCAGCAGTGAATTCTACAGGTCCCACGAGCAGTACTTC. Encoded protein: CASSEFYRSHEQYF.

This chain connects TRBV27 to TRBJ2-1; 9 nucleotides line up with TRBD1. Germline-derived CDR1 and CDR2 are MNHEY and SMNVEV (reference sequence). V lost 5 bases, J lost 0 bases, and 14 bases stayed unmatched. This CDR3 is built from 19 residues. The CDR3 region is CASSTDAPGQGSSYNEQFF. The CDR3 region has the DNA TGTGCCAGCAGTACCGATGCCCCGGGACAGGGAAGCTCCTACAATGAGCAGTTCTTC.

The gene calls are TRBV6-5 and TRBJ2-7; 12 bases are a match to TRBD1. This CDR3 contains 15 residues. Germline V gene data show CDR1 as MNHEY and CDR2 as SVGAGI. The V segment lost 6 bases and the J segment 2 bases; nucleotides outside the gene matches: 5. The CDR3 coding sequence is TGTGCCAGCAGCCAGGGACAGGGGGCGGCCTACGAGCAGTACTTC. Translated: CASSQGQGAAYEQYF.

The genes are TRBV27 and TRBJ1-5; the D gene is possibly TRBD1 (5 bases). Trimming shortened V by 2 bases and J by 0 bases, and 17 bases separated the two germline ends. This CDR3 has 18 amino acids. Germline V gene lookup returns CDR1 MNHEY and CDR2 SMNVEV (reference sequence). The CDR3 DNA sequence: TGTGCCAGCAGTTTACGGGGGGTTGACGCATATAGCAATCAGCCCCAGCATTTT. This translates into CASSLRGVDAYSNQPQHF.